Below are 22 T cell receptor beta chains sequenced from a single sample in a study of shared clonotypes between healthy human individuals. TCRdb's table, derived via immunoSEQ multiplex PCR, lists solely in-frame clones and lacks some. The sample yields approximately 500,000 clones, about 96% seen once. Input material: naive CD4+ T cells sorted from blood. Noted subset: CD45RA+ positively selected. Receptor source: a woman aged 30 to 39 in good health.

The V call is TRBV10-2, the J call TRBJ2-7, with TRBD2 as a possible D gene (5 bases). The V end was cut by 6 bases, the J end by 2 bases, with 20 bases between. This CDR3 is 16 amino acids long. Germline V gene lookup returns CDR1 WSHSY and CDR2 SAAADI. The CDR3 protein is CASRPGWVVGTYEQYF. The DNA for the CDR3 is TGCGCCAGCAGGCCGGGGTGGGTGGTTGGGACCTACGAGCAGTACTTC.

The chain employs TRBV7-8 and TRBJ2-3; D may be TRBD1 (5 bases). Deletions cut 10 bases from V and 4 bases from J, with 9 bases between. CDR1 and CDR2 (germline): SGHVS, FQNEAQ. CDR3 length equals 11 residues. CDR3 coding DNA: TGTGCCACAGGGCAGGCAGATACGCAGTATTTT. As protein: CATGQADTQYF.

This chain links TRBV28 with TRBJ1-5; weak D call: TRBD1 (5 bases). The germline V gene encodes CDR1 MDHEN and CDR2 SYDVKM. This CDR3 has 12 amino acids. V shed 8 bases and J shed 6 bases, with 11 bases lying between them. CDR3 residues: CASHDSRQPQHF. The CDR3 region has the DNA TGTGCCAGCCATGACAGTCGTCAGCCCCAGCATTTT.

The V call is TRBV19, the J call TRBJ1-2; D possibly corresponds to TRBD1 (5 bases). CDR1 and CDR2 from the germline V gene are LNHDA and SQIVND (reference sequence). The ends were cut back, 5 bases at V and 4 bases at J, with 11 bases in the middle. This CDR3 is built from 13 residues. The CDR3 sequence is CASSAGTVYGYTF. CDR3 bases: TGTGCCAGTAGTGCCGGGACTGTCTATGGCTACACCTTC.

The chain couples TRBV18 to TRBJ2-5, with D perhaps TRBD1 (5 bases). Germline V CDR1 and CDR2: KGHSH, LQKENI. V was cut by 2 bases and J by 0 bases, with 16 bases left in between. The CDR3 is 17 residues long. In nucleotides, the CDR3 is TGTGCCAGCTCACCAGTCGACGTTTCAGGGTACCAAGAGACCCAGTACTTC. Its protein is CASSPVDVSGYQETQYF. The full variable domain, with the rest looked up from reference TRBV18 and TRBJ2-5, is NAGVMQNPRHLVRRRGQEARLRCSPMKGHSHVYWYRQLPEEGLKFMVYLQKENIIDESGMPKERFSAEFPKEGPSILRIQQVVRGDSAAYFCASSPVDVSGYQETQYFGPGTRLLVL.

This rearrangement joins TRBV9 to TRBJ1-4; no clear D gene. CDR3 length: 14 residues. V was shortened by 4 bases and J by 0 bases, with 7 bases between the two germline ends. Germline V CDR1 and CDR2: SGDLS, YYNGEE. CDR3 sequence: CASSPQSTNEKLFF. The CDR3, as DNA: TGTGCCAGCAGCCCCCAGTCAACTAATGAAAAACTGTTTTTT.

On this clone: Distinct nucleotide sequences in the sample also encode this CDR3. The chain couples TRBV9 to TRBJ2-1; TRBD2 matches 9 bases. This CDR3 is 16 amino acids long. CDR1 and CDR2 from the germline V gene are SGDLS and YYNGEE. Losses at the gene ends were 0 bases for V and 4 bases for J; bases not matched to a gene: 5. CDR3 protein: CASSVGGSGSYNEQFF. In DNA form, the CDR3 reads TGTGCCAGCAGCGTAGGGGGTAGCGGGAGTTACAATGAGCAGTTCTTC.

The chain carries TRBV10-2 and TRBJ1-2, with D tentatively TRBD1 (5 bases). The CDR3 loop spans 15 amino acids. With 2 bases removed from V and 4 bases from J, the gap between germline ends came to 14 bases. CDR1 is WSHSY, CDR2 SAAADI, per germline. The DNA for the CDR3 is TGCGCCAGCAGTGAGCCAGCTTGGGGGGTCTATGGCTACACCTTC. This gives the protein CASSEPAWGVYGYTF.

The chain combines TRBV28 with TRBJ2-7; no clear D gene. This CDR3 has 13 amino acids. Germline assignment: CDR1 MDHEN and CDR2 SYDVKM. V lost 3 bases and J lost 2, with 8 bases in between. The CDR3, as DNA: TGTGCCAGCAGTTTGCCCGCTACCTACGAGCAGTACTTC. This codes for CASSLPATYEQYF.

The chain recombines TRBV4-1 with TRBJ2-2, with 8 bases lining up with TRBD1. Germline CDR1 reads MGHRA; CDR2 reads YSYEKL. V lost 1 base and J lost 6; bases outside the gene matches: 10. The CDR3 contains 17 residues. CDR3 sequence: CASSQGGGAGGSGELFF. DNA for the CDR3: TGCGCCAGCAGCCAAGGGGGCGGGGCAGGGGGCTCCGGGGAGCTGTTTTTT.

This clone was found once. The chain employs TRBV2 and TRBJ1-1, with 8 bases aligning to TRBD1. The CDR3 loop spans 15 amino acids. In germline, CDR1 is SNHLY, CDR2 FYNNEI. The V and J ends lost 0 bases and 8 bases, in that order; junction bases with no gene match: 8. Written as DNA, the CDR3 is TGTGCCAGCAGTGAAGCGTCCCGGGACAGGCCCGAAGCTTTCTTT. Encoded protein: CASSEASRDRPEAFF.

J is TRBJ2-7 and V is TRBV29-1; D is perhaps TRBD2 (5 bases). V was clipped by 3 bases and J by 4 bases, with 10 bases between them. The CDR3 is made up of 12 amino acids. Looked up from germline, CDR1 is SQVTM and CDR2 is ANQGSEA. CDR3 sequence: CSVEEEGYEQYF. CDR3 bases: TGCAGCGTTGAGGAAGAGGGTTACGAGCAGTACTTC.

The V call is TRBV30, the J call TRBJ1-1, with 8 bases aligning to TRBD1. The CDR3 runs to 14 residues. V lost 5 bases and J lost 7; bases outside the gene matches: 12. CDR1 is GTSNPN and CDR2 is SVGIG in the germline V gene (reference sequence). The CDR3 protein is CAWGTGTGFLEAFF. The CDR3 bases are TGTGCCTGGGGAACCGGGACAGGTTTTCTTGAAGCTTTCTTT.

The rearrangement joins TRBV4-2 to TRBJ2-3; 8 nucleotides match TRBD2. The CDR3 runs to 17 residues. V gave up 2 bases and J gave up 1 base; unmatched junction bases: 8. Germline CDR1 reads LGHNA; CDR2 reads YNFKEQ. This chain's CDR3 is CASSQPTAGVGTDTQYF. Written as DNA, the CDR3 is TGTGCCAGCAGCCAACCCACAGCGGGAGTAGGCACAGATACGCAGTATTTT.

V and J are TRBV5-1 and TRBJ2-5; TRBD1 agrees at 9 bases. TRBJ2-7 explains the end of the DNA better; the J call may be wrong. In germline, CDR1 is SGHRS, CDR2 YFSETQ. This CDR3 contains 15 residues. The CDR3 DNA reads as TGCGCCAGCAGTTACACAGGGGGCGCGACCTACGAGCAGTACTTC. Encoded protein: CASSYTGGATYEQYF.

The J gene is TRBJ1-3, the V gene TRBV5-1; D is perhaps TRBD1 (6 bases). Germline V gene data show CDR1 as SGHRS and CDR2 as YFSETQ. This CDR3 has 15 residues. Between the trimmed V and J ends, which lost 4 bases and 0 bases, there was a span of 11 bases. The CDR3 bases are TGCGCCAGCAGCGGGGGACACTCCTCTGGAAACACCATATATTTT. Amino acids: CASSGGHSSGNTIYF.

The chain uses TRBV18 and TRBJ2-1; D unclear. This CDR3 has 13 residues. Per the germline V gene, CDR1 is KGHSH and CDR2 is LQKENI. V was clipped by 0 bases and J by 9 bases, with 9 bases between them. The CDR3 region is CASSPPFSSEQFF. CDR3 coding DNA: TGTGCCAGCTCACCACCCTTTAGCAGTGAGCAGTTCTTC.

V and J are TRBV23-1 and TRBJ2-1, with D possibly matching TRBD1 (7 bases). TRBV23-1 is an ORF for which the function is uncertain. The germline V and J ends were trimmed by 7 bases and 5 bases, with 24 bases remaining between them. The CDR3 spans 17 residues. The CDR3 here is CASTRPRDPRGDNEQFF. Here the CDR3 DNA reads TGCGCCAGCACTCGCCCCCGGGACCCCAGGGGGGACAATGAGCAGTTCTTC.

The CDR3 sequence is CASSEARVRDNQPQHF. In DNA form, the CDR3 reads TGTGCCAGCAGTGAAGCGAGAGTACGGGACAATCAGCCCCAGCATTTT. The J gene is TRBJ1-5, the V gene TRBV6-1; unclear D gene. V was shortened by 0 bases and J by 3 bases, with 12 bases between the two germline ends. Per the germline V gene, CDR1 is MNHNS and CDR2 is SASEGT. The CDR3 consists of 16 residues.

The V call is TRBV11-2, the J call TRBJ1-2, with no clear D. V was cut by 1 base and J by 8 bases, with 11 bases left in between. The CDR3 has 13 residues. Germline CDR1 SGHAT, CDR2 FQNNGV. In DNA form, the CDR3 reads TGTGCCAGCAGCTTAGCCCTACTAGGAGGCTACACCTTC. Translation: CASSLALLGGYTF.

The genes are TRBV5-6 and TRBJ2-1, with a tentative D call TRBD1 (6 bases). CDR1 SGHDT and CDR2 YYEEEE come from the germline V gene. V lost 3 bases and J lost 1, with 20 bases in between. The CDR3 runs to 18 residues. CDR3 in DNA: TGTGCCAGCAGCTCCTTAGGGGGAGTAATAAGGTCCTACAATGAGCAGTTCTTC. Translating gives CASSSLGGVIRSYNEQFF.

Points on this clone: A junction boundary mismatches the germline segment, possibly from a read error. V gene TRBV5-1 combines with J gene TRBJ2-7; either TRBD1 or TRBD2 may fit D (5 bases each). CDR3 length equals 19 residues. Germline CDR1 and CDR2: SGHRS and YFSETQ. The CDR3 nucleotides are TGCGCCAGCAGCTTGTACCGCCGGACCGACGAGGGGACCCGCGACGAGGCCATCTTC. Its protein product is CASSLYRRTDEGTRDEAIF.